This T cell receptor beta chain is from a study of T cell responses to AZD1222 COVID-19 vaccine. Study-wide findings and caveats: White British ancestry dominated among donors, who included more females, and clonal diversity was possibly underestimated.

Per germline, CDR1 SQVTM and CDR2 ANQGSEA. CDR3 length: 18 amino acids. V lost 5 bases and J 7 bases, leaving 32 bases between the germline ends. With respect to this clone: The antigen is not known.

TCRdb keeps only in-frame clones here, not all; method: immunoSEQ multiplex PCR. The sample gives about 210,000 clones, approximately 92% of which show up once; less than 1.5% is in the top ten. Sequencing used peripheral blood, obtained on day 0 of AZD1222 vaccination. The genes are TRBV29-1 and TRBJ1-1; possibly TRBD1 for D (5 bases). The origin of this receptor is an adult in good health. The CDR3 region has the DNA TGCAGCGTTCGTGGTTTCCCTCCGTTTGGGCAGGGAATTGGTGAAGCTTTCTTT. The encoded protein is CSVRGFPPFGQGIGEAFF.